This TCR beta chain was documented in a study of T-cell memory formation after mild COVID-19. The germline V gene has CDR1 LGHNA and CDR2 YSLEER. The CDR3 is 18 residues long. Deletions cut 0 bases from V and 1 base from J, with 17 bases between. One entry per CDR3 protein results from TCRdb running MiXCR on the 5' RACE reads. The repertoire includes under 450,000 distinct CDR3 sequences, 20% to 30% of them detected once, and under 15% sits in the top ten. The sequenced sample was PBMCs or a T cell subset sorted from them (not recorded which). This receptor was identified in an adult woman who had mild COVID-19 (a few samples of this study predate the infection). Cell type and time point are not known. V and J are TRBV4-3 and TRBJ2-3, with D tentatively TRBD2 (6 bases). CDR3 loop: CASSQEWGLELRTDTQYF. In nucleotides, the CDR3 is TGCGCCAGCAGCCAAGAATGGGGACTGGAGCTCCGCACAGATACGCAGTATTTT.